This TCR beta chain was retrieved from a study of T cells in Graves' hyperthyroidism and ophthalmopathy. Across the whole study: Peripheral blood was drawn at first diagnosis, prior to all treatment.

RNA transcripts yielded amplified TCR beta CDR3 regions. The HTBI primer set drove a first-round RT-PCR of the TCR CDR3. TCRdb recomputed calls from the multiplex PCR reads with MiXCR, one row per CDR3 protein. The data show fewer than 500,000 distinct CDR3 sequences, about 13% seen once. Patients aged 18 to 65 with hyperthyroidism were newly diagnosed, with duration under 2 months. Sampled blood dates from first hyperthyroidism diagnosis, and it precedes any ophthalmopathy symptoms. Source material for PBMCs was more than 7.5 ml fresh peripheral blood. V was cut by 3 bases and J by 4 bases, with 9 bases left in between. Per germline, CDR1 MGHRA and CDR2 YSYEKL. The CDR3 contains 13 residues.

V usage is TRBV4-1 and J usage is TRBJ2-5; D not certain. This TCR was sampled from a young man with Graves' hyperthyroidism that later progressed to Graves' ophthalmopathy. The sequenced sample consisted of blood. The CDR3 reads CASSQERLETQYF. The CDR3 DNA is TGCGCCAGCAGCCAGGAACGACTAGAGACCCAGTACTTC.